This is a list of T cell receptor beta chains from one sample in a study of OX40 agonist ivuxolimab in advanced cancers. Method: immunoSEQ multiplex PCR; TCRdb's copy keeps in-frame clones and lacks some. The sample contains around 76,000 clones, 86% of which appear only once. This specimen was CD4+ or CD8+ T cells sorted from blood, taken in a trial of the OX40 agonist ivuxolimab. The receptors were sampled from an adult with an advanced solid tumor such as melanoma, head and neck, liver or kidney cancer. Both conserved end residues are part of each CDR3. The order of the fields is clone size, J gene, V gene, CDR3 length, D gene, CDR3 protein, CDR3 DNA. A D gene is named only where the DNA matches it firmly. Expanded clones get a size class; other rows say once, few or many, or leave the size out.

NA	TRBJ1-5	TRBV6-1	14	TRBD1	CASQTGLGNQPQHF	TGTGCCAGTCAGACAGGGTTAGGCAATCAGCCCCAGCATTTT
NA	TRBJ1-5	TRBV7-2	13	TRBD1	CASSQGANQPQHF	TGTGCCAGCAGCCAGGGGGCAAATCAGCCCCAGCATTTT
many	TRBJ2-7	TRBV5-1	13	TRBD1	CASSITDRDEQYF	TGCGCCAGCAGCATCACCGACAGGGACGAGCAGTACTTC
NA	TRBJ2-3	TRBV5-6	12	NA	CASSLDSDTQYF	TGTGCCAGCAGCTTGGACTCAGATACGCAGTATTTT
NA	TRBJ2-1	TRBV5-1	13	TRBD2	CASSPGTNNEQFF	TGCGCCAGCAGCCCCGGGACTAACAATGAGCAGTTCTTC
once	TRBJ2-7	TRBV2	14	NA	CASREQGPSHEQYF	TGTGCCAGCAGGGAGCAGGGACCTTCCCACGAGCAGTACTTC
once	TRBJ1-5	TRBV2	15	TRBD1	CASSDFGQGGQPQHF	TGTGCCAGCAGTGACTTCGGACAGGGAGGTCAGCCCCAGCATTTT
NA	TRBJ2-7	TRBV18	15	TRBD2	CASSPIRAAGVEQYF	TGTGCCAGCTCACCGATACGGGCGGCGGGAGTCGAGCAGTACTTC
NA	TRBJ2-3	TRBV14	13	NA	CAGSPFLGDTQYF	TGTGCCGGCAGCCCGTTCCTGGGGGATACGCAGTATTTT
NA	TRBJ1-3	TRBV5-4	14	NA	CASSRPESGNTIYF	TGTGCCAGCAGCCGTCCCGAGTCTGGAAACACCATATATTTT
NA	TRBJ1-1	TRBV18	14	NA	CASSGGLRNTEAFF	TGTGCCAGCTCAGGGGGACTTAGGAACACTGAAGCTTTCTTT
NA	TRBJ1-6	TRBV6-5	12	NA	CASRKLGSPLHF	TGTGCCAGCAGAAAACTGGGCTCACCCCTCCACTTT
few	TRBJ2-2	TRBV11-3	15	NA	CASSFGQGNTGELFF	TGTGCCAGCAGCTTCGGTCAGGGAAACACCGGGGAGCTGTTTTTT
NA	TRBJ2-7	TRBV7-2	15	TRBD1	CASSRTWDRAHEQYF	TGTGCCAGCAGCCGGACATGGGACAGGGCTCACGAGCAGTACTTC
few	TRBJ2-7	TRBV6-1	14	NA	CASSEKGQSYEQYF	TGTGCCAGCAGTGAAAAAGGGCAGTCCTACGAGCAGTACTTC
few	TRBJ1-2	TRBV6-6	12	NA	CASTQEGYGYTF	TGTGCCAGCACCCAGGAAGGCTATGGCTACACCTTC
NA	TRBJ1-1	TRBV18	15	NA	CASAPAGTLNTEAFF	TGTGCCAGCGCGCCGGCAGGGACCTTGAACACTGAAGCTTTCTTT
NA	TRBJ1-5	TRBV6-5	13	TRBD1	CAISPGQGQPQHF	TGTGCCATCAGCCCGGGACAGGGTCAGCCCCAGCATTTT
NA	TRBJ2-1	TRBV18	17	TRBD1	CASSQFPGQGTYNEQFF	TGTGCCAGCTCTCAATTTCCGGGACAGGGGACGTACAATGAGCAGTTCTTC
NA	TRBJ2-7	TRBV7-9	14	NA	CASSNKALRYEQYF	TGTGCCAGCAGCAACAAGGCACTGCGCTACGAGCAGTACTTC
NA	TRBJ1-3	TRBV5-8	15	NA	CASSFGRLSGNTIYF	TGTGCCAGCAGCTTTGGTCGCCTCTCTGGAAACACCATATATTTT